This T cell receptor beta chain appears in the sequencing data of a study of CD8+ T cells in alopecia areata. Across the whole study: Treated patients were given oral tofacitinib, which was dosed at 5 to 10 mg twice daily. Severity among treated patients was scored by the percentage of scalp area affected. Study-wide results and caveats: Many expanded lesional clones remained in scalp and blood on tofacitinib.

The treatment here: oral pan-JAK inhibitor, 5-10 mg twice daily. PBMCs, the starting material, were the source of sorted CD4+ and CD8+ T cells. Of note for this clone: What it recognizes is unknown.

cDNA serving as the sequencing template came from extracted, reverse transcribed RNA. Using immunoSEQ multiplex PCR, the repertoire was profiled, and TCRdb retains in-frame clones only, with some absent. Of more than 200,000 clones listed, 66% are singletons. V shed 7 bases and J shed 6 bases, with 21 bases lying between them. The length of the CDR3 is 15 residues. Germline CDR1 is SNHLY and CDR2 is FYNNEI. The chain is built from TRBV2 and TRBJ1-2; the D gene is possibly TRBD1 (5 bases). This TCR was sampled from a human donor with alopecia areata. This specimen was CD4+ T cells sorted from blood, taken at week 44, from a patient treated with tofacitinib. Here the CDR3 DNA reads TGTGCCAGCACCGGGGGGGGTACCAAGGAGCATGGCTACACCTTC. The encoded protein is CASTGGGTKEHGYTF.